This T cell receptor (beta chain) stems from a study of blood T cells in healthy people across ages. PCR was performed a second time for about 6 to 11 cycles using a sample-barcoded 5' primer and a J-beta primer mix. TCRdb reprocessed the 5' RACE reads with MiXCR, giving one entry per CDR3 protein. The data show hundreds of thousands of distinct CDR3 sequences, with 48% seen just once and about an eighth held by the top ten. Extracted total RNA amounted to at least 6 micrograms for each sample. CDR3 length: 16 amino acids. The germline CDR1 and CDR2 sequences are MNHEY and SVGEGT. Trimming cost V 6 bases and J 8 bases; bases outside gene matches: 16.

Sequenced material: blood. The rearrangement joins TRBV6-2 or TRBV6-3 to TRBJ1-2; 9 bases fit TRBD1. This clonotype originated in a man in his thirties or forties in good health. DNA of the CDR3: TGTGCCAGCAGACCCGCCCCATTACAGGGGGCGTGCGGCTACACCTTC. It yields the protein CASRPAPLQGACGYTF.